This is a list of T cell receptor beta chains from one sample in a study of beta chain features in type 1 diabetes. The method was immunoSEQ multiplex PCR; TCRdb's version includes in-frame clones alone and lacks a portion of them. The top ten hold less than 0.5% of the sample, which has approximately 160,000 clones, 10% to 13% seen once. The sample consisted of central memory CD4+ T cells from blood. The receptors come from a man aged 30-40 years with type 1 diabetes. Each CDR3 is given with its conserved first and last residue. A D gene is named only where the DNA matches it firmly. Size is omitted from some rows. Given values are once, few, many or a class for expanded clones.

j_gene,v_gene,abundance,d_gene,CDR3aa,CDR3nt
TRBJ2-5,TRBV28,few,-,CASSLPGKETQYF,TGTGCCAGCAGTTTACCCGGGAAGGAGACCCAGTACTTC
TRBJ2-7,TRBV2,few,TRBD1,CASGQGYYEQYF,TGTGCCAGCGGACAGGGCTACTACGAGCAGTACTTC
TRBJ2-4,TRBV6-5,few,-,CASSYSGGRNIQYF,TGTGCCAGCAGTTACTCGGGGGGTCGGAACATTCAGTACTTC
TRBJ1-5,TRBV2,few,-,CASSPEDGSNQPQHF,TGTGCCAGCAGTCCGGAAGACGGGAGCAATCAGCCCCAGCATTTT
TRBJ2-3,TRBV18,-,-,CASSRGDTDTQYF,TGTGCCAGCTCACGGGGGGACACAGATACGCAGTATTTT
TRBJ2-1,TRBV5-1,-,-,CASSLAGRRDNEQFF,TGCGCCAGCAGCTTGGCAGGGCGGAGAGACAATGAGCAGTTCTTC
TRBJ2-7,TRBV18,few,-,CASSPGGQAWDEQYF,TGTGCCAGCTCACCAGGCGGGCAGGCTTGGGACGAGCAGTACTTC
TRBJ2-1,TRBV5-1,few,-,CASSWTAPSNEQFF,TGCGCCAGCAGCTGGACAGCCCCCTCCAATGAGCAGTTCTTC
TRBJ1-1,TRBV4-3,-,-,CASSQDGQANTEAFF,TGCGCCAGCAGCCAAGATGGGCAGGCAAACACTGAAGCTTTCTTT
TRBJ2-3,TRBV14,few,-,CASSQNPPGTQYF,TGTGCCAGCAGCCAGAACCCTCCGGGTACGCAGTATTTT
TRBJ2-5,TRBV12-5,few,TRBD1,CASGLHTGTGFAETQYF,TGTGCTAGTGGTTTGCACACCGGGACAGGATTTGCAGAGACCCAGTACTTC
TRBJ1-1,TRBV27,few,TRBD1,CASSYSPGTGRTEAFF,TGTGCCAGCAGTTACTCGCCGGGGACAGGACGGACTGAAGCTTTCTTT
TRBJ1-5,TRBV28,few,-,CASSLAQEGNQPQHF,TGTGCCAGCAGTTTAGCCCAGGAAGGCAATCAGCCCCAGCATTTT
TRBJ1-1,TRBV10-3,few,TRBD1,CAIRGQVTFAEAFF,TGTGCCATCAGAGGACAGGTAACGTTCGCTGAAGCTTTCTTT
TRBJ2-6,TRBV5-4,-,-,CASSNRGRSGANVLTF,TGTGCCAGCAGCAATAGGGGTCGCTCTGGGGCCAACGTCCTGACTTTC
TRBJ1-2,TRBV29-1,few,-,CSVSQGWNGYTF,TGCAGCGTCTCCCAGGGGTGGAATGGCTACACCTTC
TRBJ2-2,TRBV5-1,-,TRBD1,CASSLRQGVTGELFF,TGCGCCAGCAGCTTACGACAGGGTGTCACCGGGGAGCTGTTTTTT
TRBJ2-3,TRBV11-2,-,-,CASSLGLSTDTQYF,TGTGCCAGCAGCTTAGGTCTGAGCACAGATACGCAGTATTTT
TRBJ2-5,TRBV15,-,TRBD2,CATEHRTSVTRTQYF,TGTGCCACCGAGCACAGGACTAGCGTCACTAGGACCCAGTACTTC
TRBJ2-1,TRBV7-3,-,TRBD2,CASSRGTSLNGEQFF,TGTGCCAGCAGTCGGGGGACTAGTCTTAACGGTGAGCAGTTCTTC
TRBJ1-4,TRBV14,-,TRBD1,CASSQPTGRHEKLFF,TGTGCCAGCAGCCAACCGACAGGGAGGCATGAAAAACTGTTTTTT
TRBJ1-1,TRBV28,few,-,CASILQGRTEAFF,TGTGCCAGCATCTTGCAGGGTCGCACTGAAGCTTTCTTT
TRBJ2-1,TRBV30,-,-,CAWSGTGSEQFF,TGTGCCTGGAGTGGTACGGGAAGTGAGCAGTTCTTC
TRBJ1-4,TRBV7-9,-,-,CASSLDGDALQKLFF,TGTGCCAGCAGCTTAGACGGGGATGCCCTCCAAAAACTGTTTTTT
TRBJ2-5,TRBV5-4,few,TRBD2,CASSFSGTQETQYF,TGTGCCAGCAGCTTTAGCGGGACTCAAGAGACCCAGTACTTC
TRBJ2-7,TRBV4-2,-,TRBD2,CASSPLAGGTYEQYF,TGTGCCAGCAGCCCACTAGCGGGAGGGACCTACGAGCAGTACTTC
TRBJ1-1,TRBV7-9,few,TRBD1,CASILSRTGTEAFF,TGTGCCAGCATCCTTAGCCGGACAGGCACTGAAGCTTTCTTT
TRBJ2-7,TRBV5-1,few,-,CASSNIQDYEQYF,TGCGCCAGCTCGAACATACAGGACTACGAGCAGTACTTC
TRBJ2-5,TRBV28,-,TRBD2,CATEDSGRAETQYF,TGTGCCACCGAGGACAGCGGGAGAGCAGAGACCCAGTACTTC
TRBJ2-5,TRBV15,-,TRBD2,CATSRVLGLAGGPGGGTQYF,TGTGCCACCAGCAGAGTTCTGGGACTAGCGGGAGGGCCCGGGGGAGGGACCCAGTACTTC
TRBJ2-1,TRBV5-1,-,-,CASSSLTGRREQFF,TGCGCCAGCAGCTCCCTGACGGGGAGGCGTGAGCAGTTCTTC
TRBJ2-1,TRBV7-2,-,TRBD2,CASSLAAQRERGEQFF,TGTGCCAGCAGCTTAGCGGCCCAGCGGGAGAGGGGTGAGCAGTTCTTC
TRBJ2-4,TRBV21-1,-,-,CASSMRSSGRAEVAKNIQYF,TGTGCCAGCAGCATGCGGAGTAGCGGGAGGGCCGAGGTGGCCAAAAACATTCAGTACTTC
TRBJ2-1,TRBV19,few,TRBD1,CASSRRGTGVIGEQFF,TGTGCCAGTAGTAGGAGAGGGACAGGGGTAATCGGGGAGCAGTTCTTC
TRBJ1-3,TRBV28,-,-,CASSPVGLTGNTIYF,TGTGCCAGCAGTCCCGTGGGCCTGACCGGAAACACCATATATTTT
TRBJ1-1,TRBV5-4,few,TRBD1,CASSLPGGWNTEAFF,TGTGCCAGCAGCTTACCAGGGGGTTGGAACACTGAAGCTTTCTTT
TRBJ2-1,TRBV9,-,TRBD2,CASSQGRMLAGGVEQFF,TGTGCCAGCAGCCAAGGTCGCATGCTAGCGGGAGGTGTTGAGCAGTTCTTC
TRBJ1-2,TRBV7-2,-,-,CASSSTRRPYGYTF,TGTGCCAGCAGCTCGACTAGGAGACCCTATGGCTACACCTTC
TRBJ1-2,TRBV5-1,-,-,CASSIPSVADGYTF,TGCGCCAGCAGCATCCCTTCGGTCGCGGATGGCTACACCTTC
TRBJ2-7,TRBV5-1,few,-,CASSLMAGEYEQYF,TGCGCCAGCAGCTTGATGGCAGGGGAATACGAGCAGTACTTC
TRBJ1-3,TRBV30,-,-,CASARAGNTIYF,TGTGCGTCTGCTAGAGCTGGAAACACCATATATTTT
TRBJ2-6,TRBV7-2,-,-,CASSLGQLPVLTF,TGTGCCAGCAGCTTAGGACAGCTTCCCGTCCTGACTTTC
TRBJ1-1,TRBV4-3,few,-,CASSQGEATNTEAFF,TGCGCCAGCAGCCAAGGGGAGGCCACGAACACTGAAGCTTTCTTT
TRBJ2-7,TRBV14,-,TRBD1,CASSQGERGRVEQYF,TGTGCCAGCAGCCAAGGAGAGAGGGGGCGGGTCGAGCAGTACTTC
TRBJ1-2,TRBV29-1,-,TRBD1,CSVGQGDDGYTF,TGCAGCGTGGGACAGGGGGATGATGGCTACACCTTC
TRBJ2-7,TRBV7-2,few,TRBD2,CASSYQTSFYEQYF,TGTGCCAGCAGTTACCAGACTAGCTTCTACGAGCAGTACTTC
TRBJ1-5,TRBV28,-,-,CASSLGGVGQPQHF,TGTGCCAGCAGTTTAGGAGGGGTGGGGCAGCCCCAGCATTTT
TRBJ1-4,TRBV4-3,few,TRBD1,CASSQGQGSEKLFF,TGCGCCAGCAGCCAGGGACAGGGGAGTGAAAAACTGTTTTTT
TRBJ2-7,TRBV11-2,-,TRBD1,CASSFTGGYEQYF,TGTGCCAGCAGCTTTACAGGGGGGTACGAGCAGTACTTC
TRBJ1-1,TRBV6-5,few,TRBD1,CASSVGQRNTEAFF,TGTGCCAGCAGTGTGGGACAGAGGAACACTGAAGCTTTCTTT
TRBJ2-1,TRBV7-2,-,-,CASSRTRTSYNEQFF,TGTGCCAGCAGCCGAACACGAACCTCCTACAATGAGCAGTTCTTC
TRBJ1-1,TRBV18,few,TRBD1,CASSRLKTGGNTEAFF,TGTGCCAGCTCACGATTAAAGACAGGGGGTAACACTGAAGCTTTCTTT
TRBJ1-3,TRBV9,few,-,CASSLGTTGNTIYF,TGTGCCAGCAGCCTTGGGACAACTGGAAACACCATATATTTT
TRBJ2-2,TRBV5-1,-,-,CASYWGQEGGELFF,TGCGCCAGCTATTGGGGGCAAGAAGGAGGGGAGCTGTTTTTT
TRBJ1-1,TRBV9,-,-,CASSVVTEGNTEAFF,TGTGCCAGCAGCGTAGTGACCGAGGGGAACACTGAAGCTTTCTTT
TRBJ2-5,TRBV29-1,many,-,CSVDKGAQYF,TGCAGCGTTGATAAGGGGGCCCAGTACTTC
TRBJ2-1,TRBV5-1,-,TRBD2,CASRYIAGALNEQFF,TGCGCCAGCAGATACATAGCGGGAGCACTTAATGAGCAGTTCTTC